The 22 T cell receptor beta chains given below trace back to one sample, sequenced in a study of T cells in Graves' hyperthyroidism and ophthalmopathy. Amplified TCR beta CDR3 regions came from RNA transcripts. First-round RT-PCR targeting the TCR CDR3 was performed with the HTBI primer set. TCRdb called the multiplex PCR reads again in MiXCR, with one record for every CDR3 protein. This sample carries hundreds of thousands of distinct CDR3 sequences, roughly 45% of them seen once, and the ten largest clones take approximately 7.2%. Sequenced material: peripheral blood or thyroid tissue (not recorded which). These receptors all come from an adult man with Graves' disease, either hyperthyroidism or ophthalmopathy (not recorded which).

V is TRBV20-1 and J is TRBJ2-5, with TRBD2 matching over 11 bases. This CDR3 has 17 residues. J gave up 1 base and V 3 bases, and 10 bases lay outside the gene matches. CDR1 and CDR2 (germline): DFQATT, SNEGSKA (reference sequence). As DNA, the CDR3 is TGCAGTGCTAGTAGCGGGGGGGCCCTAAAGACCCAAGAGACCCAGTACTTC. Translated, it gives CSASSGGALKTQETQYF.

This clonotype appeared many times. CDR3 sequence reads: CASSLQQGFGNTIYF. DNA of the CDR3: TGTGCCAGCAGCTTACAGCAGGGCTTCGGAAACACCATATATTTT. The chain couples TRBV7-6 to TRBJ1-3, with D tentatively TRBD1 (5 bases). Germline V gene data show CDR1 as SGHVS and CDR2 as FNYEAQ. This CDR3 is built from 15 residues. V lost 2 bases and J 4 bases, leaving 12 bases between the germline ends.

This clonotype was seen a few times. The chain couples TRBV29-1 to TRBJ1-2; 7 positions match TRBD1. Germline CDR1 and CDR2: SQVTM and ANQGSEA. With 8 bases clipped from V and 4 bases from J, the junction kept 7 bases outside the gene matches. The CDR3 runs 12 residues. As DNA, the CDR3 is TGCAGCTGGGACAGCGATTCCTATGGCTACACCTTC. This codes for CSWDSDSYGYTF. Based on the CDR3 plus reference TRBV29-1 and TRBJ1-2, the full variable domain is SAVISQKPSRDICQRGTSLTIQCQVDSQVTMMFWYRQQPGQSLTLIATANQGSEATYESGFVIDKFPISRPNLTFSTLTVSNMSPEDSSIYLCSWDSDSYGYTFGSGTRLTVV.

There are a few counts of this clonotype. The chain has TRBV11-2 and TRBJ1-6, with TRBD1 identical over 8 bases. The J segment lost 5 bases and the V segment lost 6 bases, leaving 6 bases of the junction unmatched. Germline CDR1 SGHAT, CDR2 FQNNGV. CDR3 length equals 15 residues. CDR3 sequence (DNA): TGTGCCAGCAGGCCTAAGACAGGGGATAATTCACCCCTCCACTTT. Its translation: CASRPKTGDNSPLHF.

This clonotype was recorded a few times. The chain has TRBV6-5 and TRBJ2-6; D call uncertain. The germline V and J ends were trimmed by 2 bases and 2 bases, with 13 bases remaining between them. The CDR3 spans 17 residues. CDR1 is MNHEY and CDR2 is SVGAGI in the germline V gene. This chain's CDR3 is CASSYVLGRPGANVLTF. The CDR3 bases are TGTGCCAGCAGTTACGTGCTGGGCAGGCCTGGGGCCAACGTCCTGACTTTC.

In regard to this clonotype: Relative to the germline gene, one junction end is altered; a read error may explain this. V gene TRBV25-1 combines with J gene TRBJ1-1, with 7 bases fitting TRBD1. The CDR3 loop spans 13 amino acids. Per the germline V gene, CDR1 is MGHDK and CDR2 is SYGVNS. The CDR3 DNA reads TGTGCCAGCAGCAAGACAGGGAACGCTGAAGCTTTCTTT. Translation: CASSKTGNAEAFF.

This clonotype came up many times. The chain employs TRBV29-1 and TRBJ2-7, with TRBD2 matching 8 bases. The germline V gene has CDR1 SQVTM and CDR2 ANQGSEA. The CDR3 runs to 11 residues. V gave up 4 bases and J gave up 6 bases; unmatched junction bases: 2. The CDR3 is CSVARGGEQYF. In DNA, the CDR3 is TGCAGCGTTGCCCGGGGGGGCGAGCAGTACTTC.

This chain links TRBV7-2 with TRBJ1-6; tentatively, D is TRBD1 (6 bases). CDR1 SGHTA and CDR2 FQGNSA come from the germline V gene. With 5 bases removed from V and 12 bases from J, the gap between germline ends came to 26 bases. The CDR3 loop spans 17 amino acids. The CDR3: CASSVTPNPQGTVPLHF. For the CDR3, the DNA is TGTGCCAGCAGCGTAACTCCTAACCCCCAGGGGACGGTACCCCTCCACTTT.

CDR3 nucleotide sequence: TGTGCCAGCAGCTCCCCCCCGGGACAGGTGAACACCGGGGAGCTGTTTTTT. Translated: CASSSPPGQVNTGELFF. The V and J genes are TRBV7-3 and TRBJ2-2; TRBD1 matches 8 bases. V lost 4 bases, J lost 1 base, and 8 bases stayed unmatched. Germline loops: CDR1 SGHTA, CDR2 FQGTGA. The CDR3 is 17 residues long.

A word on this clonotype: The junction shows a germline mismatch at one end, possibly a read error. V is TRBV24-1 and J is TRBJ1-5; D ambiguous. This CDR3 has 16 amino acids. Germline CDR1 KGHDR, CDR2 SFDVKD. The CDR3 spells CASSRTRSYSNQPQHF. The DNA of the CDR3 is TGTGCCAGCAGTCGGACTAGGAGCTATAGCAATCAGCCCCAGCATTTT.

The chain links TRBV9 to TRBJ1-1, with a tentative D call TRBD1 (6 bases). Germline assignment: CDR1 SGDLS and CDR2 YYNGEE. The CDR3 runs 18 residues. The ends were cut back, 5 bases at V and 0 bases at J, with 23 bases in the middle. The CDR3 DNA follows: TGTGCCAGCAGTTCCTACAACTACAGGGCGCGGATGAACACTGAAGCTTTCTTT. Encoded protein: CASSSYNYRARMNTEAFF.

This clonotype was counted between two and nine times. The CDR3 DNA reads TGTGCCACCAGCAGAGATCGGGGGGGCACCGGGGAGCTGTTTTTT. As protein: CATSRDRGGTGELFF. The V gene is TRBV15, the J gene TRBJ2-2; 8 nucleotides match TRBD2. The CDR3 runs to 15 residues. Losses at the gene ends were 0 bases for V and 4 bases for J; bases not matched to a gene: 1. Germline CDR1 and CDR2: LNHNV and YYDKDF (reference sequence).

This clonotype was counted only a few times. This may be a read error: a much more frequent sequence differs by one nucleotide. The chain couples TRBV15 to TRBJ1-4; a weak D match, TRBD1 (5 bases). Germline lookup yields CDR1 LNHNV and CDR2 YYDKDF (reference sequence). Between the trimmed V and J ends, which lost 0 bases and 8 bases, there was a span of 19 bases. The CDR3 is 17 amino acids. The CDR3 DNA reads TGTGCCACCAGCAGAGATTTCTCTGGGGGGGGAGGCGAAAAACTGTTTTTT. This translates into CATSRDFSGGGGEKLFF.

The rearrangement links TRBV6-1 to TRBJ2-5; the D gene could be TRBD1 or TRBD2 (6 bases each). Germline V gene data show CDR1 as MNHNS and CDR2 as SASEGT. Between the trimmed V and J ends, which lost 6 bases and 5 bases, there was a span of 19 bases. The CDR3 spans 15 residues. The CDR3 DNA reads TGTGCCAGCAGCACTACCGGACTAAGGGGGGAGACCCAGTACTTC. It codes for CASSTTGLRGETQYF.

The chain is built from TRBV25-1 and TRBJ1-6, with D possibly being TRBD1 (6 bases). This CDR3 region has 12 residues. V lost 7 bases, J lost 9 bases, and 10 bases lay in between. CDR1 and CDR2 (germline): MGHDK, SYGVNS. This CDR3 is CASKGDGSPLHF. The CDR3 DNA is TGTGCCAGCAAGGGGGACGGTTCACCCCTCCACTTT.

The sample holds a few counts of this clonotype. The chain combines TRBV12-3 or TRBV12-4 with TRBJ2-7, with D tentatively TRBD1 (7 bases). The CDR3 totals 14 residues. V lost 6 bases and J 1 base, leaving 13 bases between the germline ends. The CDR3 protein is CASRQAGQSYEQYF. For the CDR3, the DNA is TGTGCCAGCAGACAGGCGGGACAGTCCTACGAGCAGTACTTC.

The chain is built from TRBV7-6 and TRBJ2-2; 8 nucleotides line up with TRBD1. The CDR3 has 14 amino acids. Germline V CDR1 and CDR2: SGHVS, FNYEAQ. Trimming at V came to 7 bases and at J to 0 bases, leaving 1 base not matched to a gene. Here the CDR3 reads CASNRGSNTGELFF. DNA of the CDR3: TGTGCCAGCAACAGGGGGTCGAACACCGGGGAGCTGTTTTTT.

The gene calls are TRBV2 and TRBJ1-4; 8 bases line up with TRBD1. Per germline, CDR1 SNHLY and CDR2 FYNNEI. There are 15 residues in the CDR3. V lost 8 bases to trimming and J lost 8 bases; unmatched junction nucleotides: 13. The CDR3 loop reads CASSPYDRGEEKLFF. The CDR3 coding sequence is TGTGCCAGCTCACCATATGACAGGGGTGAGGAAAAACTGTTTTTT. The full variable domain, rest sourced from reference TRBV2 and TRBJ1-4, is EPEVTQTPSHQVTQMGQEVILRCVPISNHLYFYWYRQILGQKVEFLVSFYNNEISEKSEIFDDQFSVERPDGSNFTLKIRSTKLEDSAMYFCASSPYDRGEEKLFFGSGTQLSVL.

This clonotype was recorded a few times. This rearrangement joins TRBV10-2 to TRBJ1-6, with TRBD1 identical over 9 bases. Germline V lookup: CDR1 WSHSY, CDR2 SAAADI. This CDR3 spans 16 amino acids. V trimming: 6 bases; J trimming: 10 bases; junction bases outside the gene matches: 13. CDR3 sequence: CASSQVWTGAISPLHF. The CDR3, as DNA: TGCGCCAGCAGCCAAGTCTGGACAGGGGCGATCTCACCCCTCCACTTT.

There are a few counts of this clonotype. The rearrangement joins TRBV5-1 to TRBJ2-7; D is undetermined. Germline V lookup: CDR1 SGHRS, CDR2 YFSETQ. This CDR3 region has 14 residues. Trimming removed 0 bases at V and 3 bases at J, with 10 bases between. CDR3 in DNA: TGCGCCAGCAGCTTGGAGGGCGAACTCTACGAGCAGTACTTC. Its protein product is CASSLEGELYEQYF.

The chain has TRBV5-4 and TRBJ1-5; unclear D gene. The V end was cut by 3 bases, the J end by 9 bases, with 19 bases between. The CDR3 is 15 amino acids. Germline values: CDR1 SGHNT, CDR2 YYREEE (reference sequence). CDR3 residues: CASSSSSGVPGPQHF. The CDR3 DNA sequence: TGTGCCAGCAGCTCCAGTTCCGGGGTTCCGGGGCCCCAGCATTTT.

There are many counts of this clonotype. The chain links TRBV24-1 to TRBJ1-2; 7 positions agree with TRBD1. Unmatched junction bases numbered 15, after V lost 4 bases and J lost 8 bases. Per germline, CDR1 KGHDR and CDR2 SFDVKD. There are 16 residues in the CDR3. The CDR3 region is CATSDQDMTGTEGYTF. CDR3 in DNA: TGTGCCACCAGTGACCAAGATATGACAGGGACGGAAGGCTACACCTTC.